The next 27 T cell receptor beta chains were all read from a single sample in a study of high-grade serous ovarian cancer treatment subgroups. The tumor samples were collected prior to definitive surgery or chemotherapy. Assay: immunoSEQ multiplex PCR; the TCRdb copy retains only in-frame clones and omits some. Here the sample spans around 9,600 clones, approximately 91% being singletons. The sample consisted of tumor tissue. These receptor sequences come from a human donor with high-grade serous ovarian cancer.

The chain recombines TRBV7-9 with TRBJ2-3; D gene ambiguous. The CDR3 runs to 14 residues. Trimming left V 3 bases short and J 0 bases short, with 7 bases between. Germline values: CDR1 SEHNR, CDR2 FQNEAQ (reference sequence). The CDR3 here is CASSLDPSTDTQYF. The CDR3 coding sequence is TGTGCCAGCAGCTTGGACCCTAGCACAGATACGCAGTATTTT.

The V gene is TRBV6-1, the J gene TRBJ1-1; 9 positions match TRBD1. The V and J ends lost 10 bases and 5 bases, in that order; junction bases with no gene match: 8. CDR3 length: 13 residues. In germline, CDR1 is MNHNS, CDR2 SASEGT. The chain's CDR3 is CAIGTGRRTEAFF. The CDR3 bases are TGTGCCATCGGGACAGGGAGGCGAACTGAAGCTTTCTTT.

V usage is TRBV30 and J usage is TRBJ2-2, with a tentative D call TRBD1 (7 bases). Germline V gene data show CDR1 as GTSNPN and CDR2 as SVGIG (reference sequence). The CDR3 spans 13 residues. V was shortened by 5 bases and J by 7 bases, with 14 bases between the two germline ends. The CDR3 here is CAWSRQGGGELFF. The CDR3 coding sequence is TGTGCCTGGTCCCGCCAGGGGGGCGGGGAGCTGTTTTTT.

This chain links TRBV4-1 with TRBJ1-1; maybe TRBD1 (5 bases). Germline-derived CDR1 and CDR2 are MGHRA and YSYEKL. The CDR3 length is 16 residues. Trimming stripped 0 bases from V and 0 bases from J, with 11 bases between. This chain's CDR3 is CASSQEPTGMNTEAFF. For the CDR3, the DNA is TGCGCCAGCAGCCAAGAACCCACAGGTATGAACACTGAAGCTTTCTTT.

This chain joins TRBV7-9 and TRBJ1-3; D possibly corresponds to TRBD1 (5 bases). The CDR3 extends over 13 amino acids. CDR1 is SEHNR and CDR2 is FQNEAQ in the germline V gene (reference sequence). Trimming removed 6 bases from V and 0 bases from J, with 6 bases in between. The CDR3 loop is CASRDNSGNTIYF. DNA for the CDR3: TGTGCCAGCAGGGACAACTCTGGAAACACCATATATTTT.

This rearrangement joins TRBV9 to TRBJ2-7; 11 bases line up with TRBD2. In germline, CDR1 is SGDLS, CDR2 YYNGEE. This CDR3 spans 17 amino acids. V lost 0 bases to trimming and J lost 5 bases; unmatched junction nucleotides: 10. The CDR3 region has the DNA TGTGCCAGCAGCGTAGGGGTTAGCGGGGGGGCGTCCCACGAGCAGTACTTC. Encoded protein: CASSVGVSGGASHEQYF.

The chain couples TRBV11-3 to TRBJ1-4, with a possible D match to TRBD1 (6 bases). V was shortened by 1 base and J by 0 bases, with 15 bases between the two germline ends. The CDR3 runs 18 residues. Germline-derived CDR1 and CDR2 are SGHNT and YENEEA. CDR3 sequence (DNA): TGTGCCAGCAGCTTAGCGTGGACAGAATTTGCAACTAATGAAAAACTGTTTTTT. Translating gives CASSLAWTEFATNEKLFF.

V and J are TRBV11-2 and TRBJ2-7; TRBD2 aligns across 7 bases. V was pared by 5 bases and J by 7 bases, with 5 bases of the junction left unmatched. The CDR3 totals 12 residues. Germline CDR1 reads SGHAT; CDR2 reads FQNNGV. The CDR3 sequence: CASSAQLAEQYF. CDR3 DNA sequence: TGTGCCAGCAGCGCCCAACTAGCGGAGCAGTACTTC.

This chain links TRBV5-1 with TRBJ1-6; possible D gene TRBD1, 5 bases. CDR1 is SGHRS, CDR2 YFSETQ, per germline. Trimming took 4 bases from V and 7 from J, leaving 15 bases between them. The length of the CDR3 is 15 residues. CDR3 in DNA: TGCGCCAGCAGCCTGGGCCAGGGAGGGAATTCACCCCTCCACTTT. This gives the protein CASSLGQGGNSPLHF.

This chain uses TRBV30 with TRBJ1-2; TRBD1 is a possible D gene (6 bases). With 3 bases removed from V and 2 bases from J, the gap between germline ends came to 7 bases. The CDR3 runs to 12 residues. Per germline, CDR1 GTSNPN and CDR2 SVGIG (reference sequence). CDR3 coding DNA: TGTGCCTGGAGCGGGACAAACTATGGCTACACCTTC. Translation: CAWSGTNYGYTF.

This rearrangement joins TRBV11-2 to TRBJ1-1; TRBD1 agrees at 7 bases. This CDR3 has 15 residues. From germline, CDR1 is SGHAT and CDR2 FQNNGV. The ends lost 2 bases at V and 0 bases at J; junction bases unmatched: 3. CDR3 residues: CASSLLGQLNTEAFF. The CDR3 nucleotides read TGTGCCAGCAGCTTATTGGGACAGCTGAACACTGAAGCTTTCTTT. The full variable domain, completed using reference TRBV11-2 and TRBJ1-1, is EAGVAQSPRYKIIEKRQSVAFWCNPISGHATLYWYQQILGQGPKLLIQFQNNGVVDDSQLPKDRFSAERLKGVDSTLKIQPAKLEDSAVYLCASSLLGQLNTEAFFGQGTRLTVV.

V usage is TRBV5-5 and J usage is TRBJ1-1; D might be TRBD1 (5 bases). The CDR3 consists of 14 residues. V gave up 2 bases and J gave up 8 bases, with 16 bases separating them. Germline loops: CDR1 SGHKS, CDR2 YYEKEE (reference sequence). The CDR3 spells CASSLRGSYNEAFF. The CDR3 nucleotides read TGTGCCAGCAGCTTAAGGGGAAGTTACAACGAAGCTTTCTTT. Filled out from reference TRBV5-5 and TRBJ1-1, the complete variable domain reads DAGVTQSPTHLIKTRGQQVTLRCSPISGHKSVSWYQQVLGQGPQFIFQYYEKEERGRGNFPDRFSARQFPNYSSELNVNALLLGDSALYLCASSLRGSYNEAFFGQGTRLTVV.

This clone has a handful of counts. This chain joins TRBV5-1 and TRBJ1-4; TRBD1 aligns across 7 bases. V lost 3 bases to trimming and J lost 1 base; unmatched junction nucleotides: 6. The CDR3 has 16 residues. CDR1 SGHRS and CDR2 YFSETQ come from the germline V gene. For the CDR3, the DNA is TGCGCCAGCAGCTCACAGGGGTGGGGAACTAATGAAAAACTGTTTTTT. This gives the protein CASSSQGWGTNEKLFF.

This chain uses TRBV9 with TRBJ2-1; the D is unclear. V shed 0 bases and J shed 3 bases, with 7 bases lying between them. This CDR3 spans 14 amino acids. Germline CDR1 and CDR2: SGDLS and YYNGEE. CDR3 nucleotides: TGTGCCAGCAGCGTAGGGGGAAACTACAATGAGCAGTTCTTC. Protein product: CASSVGGNYNEQFF.

This clone was seen only once. The J gene is TRBJ2-1, the V gene TRBV25-1, with TRBD2 as a possible D gene (6 bases). In germline, CDR1 is MGHDK, CDR2 SYGVNS. The V and J ends lost 0 bases and 9 bases respectively, with 15 bases between them. The CDR3 is made up of 15 amino acids. In DNA, the CDR3 is TGTGCCAGCAGTGAATATAAGATAGCGGAGGGTGAGCAGTTCTTC. This gives the protein CASSEYKIAEGEQFF. The entire variable domain, with the rest obtained from reference TRBV25-1 and TRBJ2-1, is as follows: EADIYQTPRYLVIGTGKKITLECSQTMGHDKMYWYQQDPGMELHLIHYSYGVNSTEKGDLSSESTVSRIRTEHFPLTLESARPSHTSQYLCASSEYKIAEGEQFFGPGTRLTVL.

The rearrangement joins TRBV9 to TRBJ2-7; the D gene is possibly TRBD2 (5 bases). The CDR3 has 17 amino acids. V was clipped by 0 bases and J by 6 bases, with 22 bases between them. From germline, CDR1 is SGDLS and CDR2 YYNGEE. DNA of the CDR3: TGTGCCAGCAGCGTAGAGGCTTACGAGGACGGCGGGTCCGAGCAGTACTTC. Translating it yields CASSVEAYEDGGSEQYF.

V usage is TRBV7-8 and J usage is TRBJ2-7; maybe TRBD2 (6 bases). Germline CDR1 reads SGHVS; CDR2 reads FQNEAQ. The CDR3 totals 15 residues. V was clipped by 1 base and J by 0 bases, with 10 bases between them. CDR3 loop: CASSLVAGSSYEQYF. CDR3 sequence (DNA): TGTGCCAGCAGCTTAGTTGCGGGAAGCTCCTACGAGCAGTACTTC.

The chain combines TRBV19 with TRBJ1-2; 8 bases are shared with TRBD1. V trimming: 5 bases; J trimming: 7 bases; junction bases outside the gene matches: 12. The V gene's germline CDR1 is LNHDA and CDR2 SQIVND (reference sequence). The CDR3 has 15 residues. The CDR3: CASSPEEGQGFGYTF. CDR3 in DNA: TGTGCCAGTAGTCCCGAAGAAGGACAGGGATTTGGCTACACCTTC.

As regards this clone: A junction boundary mismatches the germline segment, possibly from a read error. The chain joins TRBV7-7 to TRBJ2-1; D gene uncertain. The CDR3 extends over 16 amino acids. The V gene's germline CDR1 is SSHAT and CDR2 FNYEAQ (reference sequence). In DNA form, the CDR3 reads TGTGCTAGCAGCGCACATCCTAGGAGCTCCTACAATGAGCAGTTCTTC. The encoded protein is CASSAHPRSSYNEQFF.

This sequence joins TRBV7-6 and TRBJ2-5; either TRBD1 or TRBD2 may fit D (5 bases each). CDR1 is SGHVS and CDR2 is FNYEAQ in the germline V gene. CDR3 length: 15 residues. The V gene lost 2 bases and the J gene lost 1 base, with 11 bases spanning the gap. The CDR3 DNA follows: TGTGCCAGCAGCTTAAACCGGGGCAGCCAAGAGACCCAGTACTTC. Residues: CASSLNRGSQETQYF.

The gene calls are TRBV7-9 and TRBJ1-3, with TRBD1 matching over 9 bases. The V and J ends lost 3 bases and 0 bases, in that order; junction bases with no gene match: 6. In germline, CDR1 is SEHNR, CDR2 FQNEAQ (reference sequence). CDR3 size: 17 residues. CDR3 protein: CASSFTGGASSGNTIYF. The DNA for the CDR3 is TGTGCCAGCAGCTTTACAGGGGGCGCTTCCTCTGGAAACACCATATATTTT.

V gene TRBV1 combines with J gene TRBJ2-5; the D call in the table, TRBD2, was not verified against the DNA. TRBV1 is shown as a pseudogene. This CDR3 spans 19 amino acids. CDR3 region: CTSSQGSILAGGFGETQYF. The CDR3 DNA reads as TGCACCAGCAGCCAAGGATCTATACTAGCGGGAGGATTCGGGGAGACCCAGTACTTC.

V usage is TRBV7-3 and J usage is TRBJ2-3, with D possibly being TRBD1 or TRBD2 (5 bases each). The CDR3 contains 17 residues. Trimming pared 5 bases from V and 4 bases from J, leaving 22 bases between. Germline V gene sequence: CDR1 SGHTA, CDR2 FQGTGA. Here the CDR3 reads CASSVNPGMGEADTQYF. CDR3 bases: TGTGCCAGCAGCGTAAACCCAGGGATGGGAGAGGCAGATACGCAGTATTTT.

The V and J genes are TRBV5-1 and TRBJ2-1, with D perhaps TRBD1 (6 bases). Germline V gene lookup returns CDR1 SGHRS and CDR2 YFSETQ. The CDR3 runs to 16 residues. V dropped 1 base and J dropped 0 bases, with 11 bases sitting between them. The CDR3 spells CASSLRQGSSYNEQFF. The CDR3, as DNA: TGCGCCAGCAGCTTGAGGCAGGGGAGCTCCTACAATGAGCAGTTCTTC.

The chain couples TRBV7-9 to TRBJ1-1; D is uncertain. V was trimmed by 2 bases and J by 2 bases, leaving 9 bases between them. CDR1 is SEHNR, CDR2 FQNEAQ, per germline (reference sequence). This CDR3 contains 14 residues. CDR3 amino acids: CASSLRTGNTEAFF. CDR3 DNA sequence: TGTGCCAGCAGCTTAAGGACGGGAAACACTGAAGCTTTCTTT.

This clone was counted a single time. The CDR3 DNA follows: TGTGCCAGCAGCCCGTACGGGACCGAGAAAGAGACCCAGTACTTC. It codes for CASSPYGTEKETQYF. The chain couples TRBV7-2 to TRBJ2-5; D possibly matches TRBD1 or TRBD2 (5 bases each). The CDR3 covers 15 residues. Between the trimmed V and J ends, which lost 5 bases and 3 bases, there was a span of 16 bases. The germline V gene encodes CDR1 SGHTA and CDR2 FQGNSA.

The chain uses TRBV30 and TRBJ2-5, with TRBD1 identical over 9 bases. The CDR3 is 15 residues long. The junction had 11 bases not matched to a gene; V was cut back by 5 bases and J by 4 bases. Germline V gene lookup returns CDR1 GTSNPN and CDR2 SVGIG (reference sequence). CDR3 loop: CAWGLGTGYRETQYF. CDR3 coding DNA: TGTGCCTGGGGCCTTGGGACAGGGTATAGAGAGACCCAGTACTTC.